This T cell receptor beta chain was profiled in a study of T cell changes during pregnancy in multiple sclerosis. Germline lookup yields CDR1 LNHDA and CDR2 SQIVND (reference sequence). Trimming cost V 3 bases and J 2 bases; bases outside gene matches: 10. CDR3 length: 17 residues. Method: immunoSEQ multiplex PCR; TCRdb's copy keeps in-frame clones and lacks some. In the table there are about 75,000 clones, about 89% of which are singletons. The TCR sequence derives from a female donor in good health, enrolled as a control in a pregnancy study. V and J are TRBV19 and TRBJ1-5; 7 bases match TRBD1. Sequencing was performed on peripheral blood, taken in the first trimester of pregnancy. The CDR3 spells CASSIKPGGEGNQPQHF. The CDR3 region has the DNA TGTGCCAGTAGTATCAAGCCAGGGGGAGAGGGCAATCAGCCCCAGCATTTT.